These 9 T cell receptor beta chains came from one sample sequenced in a study of T cells in Graves' hyperthyroidism and ophthalmopathy. Using RNA transcripts as the source, TCR beta CDR3 regions were amplified. With the HTBI primer set, the TCR CDR3 went through a first round of RT-PCR. TCRdb re-derived calls from the multiplex PCR reads in MiXCR, one entry per CDR3 protein. Found here are around 580,000 distinct CDR3 sequences, 40% to 55% of them singletons; the top ten hold about 8%. The sample was peripheral blood or thyroid tissue (not recorded which). Every receptor here comes from a woman aged 18 to 35 with Graves' hyperthyroidism.

Ten or more counts support this clonotype. CDR3 residues: CSVAPSGYGYTF. The DNA of the CDR3 is TGCAGCGTTGCACCAAGCGGGTATGGCTACACCTTC. The genes are TRBV29-1 and TRBJ1-2; D gene uncertain. Germline V gene sequence: CDR1 SQVTM, CDR2 ANQGSEA. CDR3 length equals 12 residues. V lost 4 bases, J lost 5 bases, and 11 bases lay in between.

This clonotype was counted at least ten times. V usage is TRBV15 and J usage is TRBJ2-7; perhaps TRBD2 as D (6 bases). CDR1 is LNHNV and CDR2 is YYDKDF in the germline V gene (reference sequence). The V and J ends lost 5 bases and 7 bases respectively, with 24 bases between them. The CDR3 is made up of 16 amino acids. The CDR3 loop is CATSPPPRTKAREQYF. Here the CDR3 DNA reads TGTGCCACCAGCCCCCCACCCCGGACTAAAGCAAGGGAGCAGTACTTC.

The chain has TRBV7-2 and TRBJ1-4, with TRBD1 as a possible D gene (6 bases). Trimming took off 1 base at V and 5 bases at J, with 14 bases between the two ends. CDR3 size: 16 residues. Germline CDR1 is SGHTA and CDR2 is FQGNSA. In DNA, the CDR3 is TGTGCCAGCAGCTTAGGGGGGGCAGGACCCAATGAAAAACTGTTTTTT. This codes for CASSLGGAGPNEKLFF.

Remarks on this clonotype: A much bigger clone sits one base away, suggesting this may be a read error. This rearrangement joins TRBV2 to TRBJ1-2; 7 positions match TRBD1. Germline trimming cut 5 bases from V and 5 bases from J; bases unmatched to any gene: 17. CDR3 length equals 17 residues. Germline CDR1 SNHLY, CDR2 FYNNEI. CDR3 amino acids: CASSYGPEQGSRYGYTF. CDR3 in DNA: TGTGCCAGCAGTTACGGGCCGGAACAGGGGTCTAGATATGGCTACACCTTC.

Ten or more counts support this clonotype. This sequence joins TRBV2 and TRBJ2-2; D uncertain. V was pared by 9 bases and J by 4 bases, with 12 bases between. Germline V CDR1 and CDR2: SNHLY, FYNNEI. This CDR3 comprises 13 residues. The CDR3 loop reads CASERFGTGELFF. The CDR3 DNA follows: TGTGCCAGTGAGAGGTTCGGCACCGGGGAGCTGTTTTTT. The full variable domain, its missing parts supplied by reference TRBV2 and TRBJ2-2, is EPEVTQTPSHQVTQMGQEVILRCVPISNHLYFYWYRQILGQKVEFLVSFYNNEISEKSEIFDDQFSVERPDGSNFTLKIRSTKLEDSAMYFCASERFGTGELFFGEGSRLTVL.

V gene TRBV7-2 combines with J gene TRBJ2-2; maybe TRBD2 (5 bases). The CDR3 has 14 residues. CDR1 is SGHTA, CDR2 FQGNSA, per germline. The V gene lost 2 bases and the J gene lost 7 bases, with 11 bases spanning the gap. Here the CDR3 reads CASSLPGGSGELFF. The CDR3 nucleotides are TGTGCCAGCAGCTTACCAGGAGGTAGCGGGGAGCTGTTTTTT.

This rearrangement joins TRBV4-2 to TRBJ2-7; maybe TRBD1 (5 bases). This CDR3 is built from 11 residues. The germline CDR1 and CDR2 sequences are LGHNA and YNFKEQ. The V gene lost 2 bases and the J gene lost 7 bases, with 6 bases spanning the gap. CDR3 protein: CASSQNREQYF. The DNA for the CDR3 is TGTGCCAGCAGCCAAAACAGGGAGCAGTACTTC.

The chain is built from TRBV7-9 and TRBJ2-2; 10 bases match TRBD2. Trimming at V came to 4 bases and at J to 1 base, leaving 3 bases not matched to a gene. CDR3 size: 16 residues. Germline CDR1 reads SEHNR; CDR2 reads FQNEAQ (reference sequence). The CDR3 region is CASSWLAGENTGELFF. CDR3 coding DNA: TGTGCCAGCAGCTGGCTAGCGGGAGAGAACACCGGGGAGCTGTTTTTT.

Many counts were recorded for this clonotype. This sequence joins TRBV10-3 and TRBJ2-7; D is possibly TRBD1 (7 bases). V was shortened by 4 bases and J by 2 bases, with 12 bases between the two germline ends. The CDR3 runs to 14 residues. Germline values: CDR1 ENHRY, CDR2 SYGVKD. CDR3 loop: CAISGRGRTYEQYF. Here the CDR3 DNA reads TGTGCCATCAGTGGCAGGGGGAGGACCTACGAGCAGTACTTC.